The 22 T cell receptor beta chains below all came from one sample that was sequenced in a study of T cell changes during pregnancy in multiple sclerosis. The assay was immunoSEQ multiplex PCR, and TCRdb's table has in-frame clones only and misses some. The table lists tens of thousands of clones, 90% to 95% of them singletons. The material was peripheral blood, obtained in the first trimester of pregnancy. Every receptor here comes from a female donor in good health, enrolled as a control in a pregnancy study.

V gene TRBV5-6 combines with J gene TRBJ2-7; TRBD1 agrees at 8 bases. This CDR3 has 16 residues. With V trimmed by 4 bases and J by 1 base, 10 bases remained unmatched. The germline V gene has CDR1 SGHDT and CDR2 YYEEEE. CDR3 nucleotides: TGTGCCAGCAGCCGACCGGGACAGGATCCTTCCTACGAGCAGTACTTC. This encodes CASSRPGQDPSYEQYF.

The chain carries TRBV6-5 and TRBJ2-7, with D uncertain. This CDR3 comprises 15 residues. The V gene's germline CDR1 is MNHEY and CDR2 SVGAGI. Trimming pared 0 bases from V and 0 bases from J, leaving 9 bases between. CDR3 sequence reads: CASSYSRGFSYEQYF. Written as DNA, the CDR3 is TGTGCCAGCAGTTACTCGAGAGGTTTCTCCTACGAGCAGTACTTC.

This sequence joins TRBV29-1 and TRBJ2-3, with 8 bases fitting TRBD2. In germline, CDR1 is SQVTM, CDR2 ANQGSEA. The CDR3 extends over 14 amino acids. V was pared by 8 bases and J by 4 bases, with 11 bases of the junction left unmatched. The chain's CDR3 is CSLEVSGTSDTQYF. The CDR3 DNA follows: TGCAGCTTGGAGGTTAGCGGGACATCAGATACGCAGTATTTT.

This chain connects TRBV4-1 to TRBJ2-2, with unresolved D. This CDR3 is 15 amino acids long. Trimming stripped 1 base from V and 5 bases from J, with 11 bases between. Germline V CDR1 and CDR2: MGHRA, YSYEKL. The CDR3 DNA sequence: TGCGCCAGCAGCCAAGTATCTTCCGGGACCGGGGAGCTGTTTTTT. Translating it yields CASSQVSSGTGELFF.

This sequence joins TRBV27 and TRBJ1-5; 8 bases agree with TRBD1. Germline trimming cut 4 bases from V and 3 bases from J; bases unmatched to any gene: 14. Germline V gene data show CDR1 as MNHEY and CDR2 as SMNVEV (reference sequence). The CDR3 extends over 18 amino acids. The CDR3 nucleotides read TGTGCCAGCAGTTGGAGCAGGGGGCGGAGAGGGATCAATCAGCCCCAGCATTTT. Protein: CASSWSRGRRGINQPQHF.

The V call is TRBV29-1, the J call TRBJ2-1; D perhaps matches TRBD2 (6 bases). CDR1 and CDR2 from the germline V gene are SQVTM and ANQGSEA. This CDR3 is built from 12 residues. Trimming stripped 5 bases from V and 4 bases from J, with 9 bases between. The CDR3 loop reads CSVSTSYNEQFF. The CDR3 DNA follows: TGCAGCGTTTCGACTAGTTACAATGAGCAGTTCTTC.

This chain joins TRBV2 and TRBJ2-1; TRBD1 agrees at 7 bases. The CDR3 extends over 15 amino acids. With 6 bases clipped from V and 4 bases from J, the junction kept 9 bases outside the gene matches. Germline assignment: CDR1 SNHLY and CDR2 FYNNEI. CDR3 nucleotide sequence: TGTGCCAGCAGGGACAGGCTCGGAAATTACAATGAGCAGTTCTTC. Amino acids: CASRDRLGNYNEQFF. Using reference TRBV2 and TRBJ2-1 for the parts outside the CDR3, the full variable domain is EPEVTQTPSHQVTQMGQEVILRCVPISNHLYFYWYRQILGQKVEFLVSFYNNEISEKSEIFDDQFSVERPDGSNFTLKIRSTKLEDSAMYFCASRDRLGNYNEQFFGPGTRLTVL.

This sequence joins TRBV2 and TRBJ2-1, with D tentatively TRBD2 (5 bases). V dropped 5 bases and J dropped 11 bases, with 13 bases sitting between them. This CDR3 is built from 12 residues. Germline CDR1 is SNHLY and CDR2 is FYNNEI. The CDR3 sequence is CASSSGGAQQFF. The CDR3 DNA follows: TGTGCCAGCAGTAGCGGCGGAGCCCAGCAGTTCTTC.

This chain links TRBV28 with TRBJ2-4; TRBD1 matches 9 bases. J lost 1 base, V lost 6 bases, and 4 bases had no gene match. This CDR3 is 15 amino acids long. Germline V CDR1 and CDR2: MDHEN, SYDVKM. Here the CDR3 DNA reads TGTGCCAGCAGCCGACAGGGGGGGGCCAAAAACATTCAGTACTTC. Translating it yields CASSRQGGAKNIQYF.

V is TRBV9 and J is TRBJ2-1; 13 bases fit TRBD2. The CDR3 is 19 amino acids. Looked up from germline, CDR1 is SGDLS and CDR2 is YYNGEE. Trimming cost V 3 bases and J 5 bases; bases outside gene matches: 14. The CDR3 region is CASSGAPSKLAGGNNEQFF. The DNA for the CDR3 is TGTGCCAGCAGCGGCGCCCCCAGCAAACTAGCGGGAGGGAACAATGAGCAGTTCTTC.

The CDR3, as DNA: TGCAGCGTTGAAGGTTTGACTGAGAACTATGGCTACACCTTC. This translates into CSVEGLTENYGYTF. The rearrangement links TRBV29-1 to TRBJ1-2; no reliable D call. V was pared by 1 base and J by 2 bases, with 11 bases between. The CDR3 extends over 14 amino acids. Germline values: CDR1 SQVTM, CDR2 ANQGSEA. The entire variable domain, with the rest obtained from reference TRBV29-1 and TRBJ1-2, is as follows: SAVISQKPSRDICQRGTSLTIQCQVDSQVTMMFWYRQQPGQSLTLIATANQGSEATYESGFVIDKFPISRPNLTFSTLTVSNMSPEDSSIYLCSVEGLTENYGYTFGSGTRLTVV.

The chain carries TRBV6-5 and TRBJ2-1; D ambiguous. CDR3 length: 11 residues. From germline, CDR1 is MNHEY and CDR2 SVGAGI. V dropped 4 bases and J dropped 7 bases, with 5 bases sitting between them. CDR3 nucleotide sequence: TGTGCCAGCAGTTTTATTAATGAGCAGTTCTTC. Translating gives CASSFINEQFF.

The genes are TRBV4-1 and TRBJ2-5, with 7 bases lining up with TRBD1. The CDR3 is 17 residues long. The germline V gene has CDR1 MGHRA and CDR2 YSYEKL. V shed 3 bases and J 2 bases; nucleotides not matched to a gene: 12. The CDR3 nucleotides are TGCGCCAGCAGCCACCGAATCCCGGGACAGAGGCAAGAGACCCAGTACTTC. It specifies CASSHRIPGQRQETQYF.

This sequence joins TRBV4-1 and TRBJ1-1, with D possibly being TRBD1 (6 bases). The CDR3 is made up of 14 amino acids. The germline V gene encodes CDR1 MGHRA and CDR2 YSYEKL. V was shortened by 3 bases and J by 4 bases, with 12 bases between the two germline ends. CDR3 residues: CASSQHRESTEAFF. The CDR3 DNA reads TGCGCCAGCAGCCAGCACAGGGAGTCCACTGAAGCTTTCTTT.

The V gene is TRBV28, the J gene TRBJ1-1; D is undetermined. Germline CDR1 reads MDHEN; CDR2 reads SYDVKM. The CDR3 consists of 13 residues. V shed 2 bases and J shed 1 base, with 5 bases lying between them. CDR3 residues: CASSLEGNTEAFF. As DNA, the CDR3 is TGTGCCAGCAGTTTAGAGGGGAACACTGAAGCTTTCTTT. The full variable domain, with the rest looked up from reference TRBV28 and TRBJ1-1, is DVKVTQSSRYLVKRTGEKVFLECVQDMDHENMFWYRQDPGLGLRLIYFSYDVKMKEKGDIPEGYSVSREKKERFSLILESASTNQTSMYLCASSLEGNTEAFFGQGTRLTVV.

CDR3 sequence: CASSRAGTGIDGELFF. The CDR3 bases are TGTGCCAGCAGCCGTGCCGGGACAGGGATCGACGGGGAGCTGTTTTTT. V is TRBV28 and J is TRBJ2-2; 9 positions agree with TRBD1. Per germline, CDR1 MDHEN and CDR2 SYDVKM. V lost 6 bases, J lost 7 bases, and 12 bases stayed unmatched. This CDR3 spans 16 amino acids.

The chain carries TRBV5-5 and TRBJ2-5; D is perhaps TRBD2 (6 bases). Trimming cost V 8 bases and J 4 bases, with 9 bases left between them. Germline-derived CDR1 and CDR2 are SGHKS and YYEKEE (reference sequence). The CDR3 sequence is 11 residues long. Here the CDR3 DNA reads TGTGCCAGTTCCGGGGGAGAGACCCAGTACTTC. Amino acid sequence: CASSGGETQYF.

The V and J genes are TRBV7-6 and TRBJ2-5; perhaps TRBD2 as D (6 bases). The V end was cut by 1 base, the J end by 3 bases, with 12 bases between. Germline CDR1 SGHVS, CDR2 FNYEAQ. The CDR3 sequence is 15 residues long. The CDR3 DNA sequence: TGTGCCAGCAGCTTAGGGGTAGCGGCAAAAGAGACCCAGTACTTC. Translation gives CASSLGVAAKETQYF. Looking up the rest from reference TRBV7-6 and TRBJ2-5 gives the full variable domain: GAGVSQSPRYKVTKRGQDVALRCDPISGHVSLYWYRQALGQGPEFLTYFNYEAQQDKSGLPNDRFSAERPEGSISTLTIQRTEQRDSAMYRCASSLGVAAKETQYFGPGTRLLVL.

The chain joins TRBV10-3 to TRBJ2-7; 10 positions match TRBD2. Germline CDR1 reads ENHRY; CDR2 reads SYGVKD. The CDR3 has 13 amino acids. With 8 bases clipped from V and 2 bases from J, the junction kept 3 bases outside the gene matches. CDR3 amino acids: CAIGTSAAYEQYF. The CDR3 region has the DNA TGTGCCATCGGGACTAGCGCAGCCTACGAGCAGTACTTC.

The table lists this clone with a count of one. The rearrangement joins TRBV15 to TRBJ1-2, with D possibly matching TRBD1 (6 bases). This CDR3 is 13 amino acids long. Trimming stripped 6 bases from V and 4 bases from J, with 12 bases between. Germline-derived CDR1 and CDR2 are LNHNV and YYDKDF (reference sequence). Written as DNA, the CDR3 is TGTGCCACCAGTCCAGGGGTGCGCTATGGCTACACCTTC. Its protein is CATSPGVRYGYTF. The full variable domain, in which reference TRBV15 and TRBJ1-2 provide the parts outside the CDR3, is DAMVIQNPRYQVTQFGKPVTLSCSQTLNHNVMYWYQQKSSQAPKLLFHYYDKDFNNEADTPDNFQSRRPNTSFCFLDIRSPGLGDTAMYLCATSPGVRYGYTFGSGTRLTVV.

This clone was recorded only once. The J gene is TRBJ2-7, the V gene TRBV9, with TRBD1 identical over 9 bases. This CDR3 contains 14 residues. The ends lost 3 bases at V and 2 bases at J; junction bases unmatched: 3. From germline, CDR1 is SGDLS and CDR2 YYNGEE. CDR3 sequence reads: CASSATGGAYEQYF. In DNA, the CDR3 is TGTGCCAGCAGCGCGACAGGGGGGGCCTACGAGCAGTACTTC.

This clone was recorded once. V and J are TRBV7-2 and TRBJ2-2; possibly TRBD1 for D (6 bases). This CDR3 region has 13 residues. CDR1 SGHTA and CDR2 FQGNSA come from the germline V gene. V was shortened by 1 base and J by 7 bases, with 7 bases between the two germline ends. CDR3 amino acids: CASSLVTGGELFF. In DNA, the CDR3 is TGTGCCAGCAGCTTAGTGACAGGCGGGGAGCTGTTTTTT.